Each of the 18 T cell receptor beta chains below was sequenced from the same sample in a study of shared clonotypes between healthy human individuals. Only in-frame clones appear in the TCRdb table, and some are missing; sequencing was by immunoSEQ multiplex PCR. The sample holds more than 550,000 clones; just over 90% are singletons and the top ten take roughly 24%. The naive CD8 population came from CD45RO-negative cells selected for CCR7, without terminally differentiated effector memory CD45RA+ cells. Sequencing used naive CD8+ T cells sorted from blood. These receptors originate from a man aged 25 to 45 in good health.

The rearrangement joins TRBV2 to TRBJ2-5; TRBD2 matches 13 bases. The CDR3 spans 17 residues. Trimming took 6 bases from V and 5 from J; bases not matched to a gene: 12. CDR1 is SNHLY and CDR2 is FYNNEI in the germline V gene. CDR3 residues: CASSDPGLAGDFETQYF. CDR3 DNA sequence: TGTGCCAGCAGCGATCCTGGACTAGCGGGAGATTTTGAGACCCAGTACTTC.

The rearrangement joins TRBV18 to TRBJ2-3; no clear D. This CDR3 contains 14 residues. Germline CDR1 and CDR2: KGHSH and LQKENI. V lost 2 bases, J lost 2 bases, and 8 bases lay in between. The CDR3 DNA sequence: TGTGCCAGCTCACCAGGCCCGGCCACAGATACGCAGTATTTT. Translation gives CASSPGPATDTQYF.

This sequence joins TRBV7-9 and TRBJ2-5; 12 bases align to TRBD2. V trimming: 5 bases; J trimming: 7 bases; junction bases outside the gene matches: 14. The V gene's germline CDR1 is SEHNR and CDR2 FQNEAQ (reference sequence). CDR3 length equals 17 residues. CDR3 loop: CASSLTSGRPGDSTQYF. The CDR3 bases are TGTGCCAGCAGCCTAACTAGCGGGAGGCCGGGAGACTCGACCCAGTACTTC.

The CDR3 DNA is TGTGCTAGTGGTTTGAGGGGGAATGGCTACACCTTC. It is translated as CASGLRGNGYTF. The chain combines TRBV12-5 with TRBJ1-2, with D possibly being TRBD1 (6 bases). Germline V lookup: CDR1 LGHNT, CDR2 FRNRAP. CDR3 length equals 12 residues. Deletions cut 2 bases from V and 6 bases from J, with 7 bases between.

The chain couples TRBV11-2 to TRBJ2-1; TRBD2 matches 9 bases. The CDR3 runs to 14 residues. Germline V gene sequence: CDR1 SGHAT, CDR2 FQNNGV. J gave up 11 bases and V 0 bases, and 5 bases lay outside the gene matches. CDR3 DNA: TGTGCCAGCAGCTTAGACCCACTAGCGGGTCAGCAGTTCTTC. It encodes CASSLDPLAGQQFF.

The chain links TRBV5-1 to TRBJ2-1; no clear D gene. The germline V gene encodes CDR1 SGHRS and CDR2 YFSETQ. Deletions cut 4 bases from V and 8 bases from J, with 7 bases between. The CDR3 contains 11 residues. The CDR3 loop reads CASSVGYEQFF. DNA for the CDR3: TGCGCCAGCAGCGTGGGCTATGAGCAGTTCTTC.

This chain uses TRBV4-3 with TRBJ2-1; D is uncertain. Germline V CDR1 and CDR2: LGHNA, YSLEER. V was trimmed by 0 bases and J by 4 bases, leaving 16 bases between them. The CDR3 length is 17 residues. The CDR3, as DNA: TGCGCCAGCAGCCAAGACGGCTTTGAGTCGAGGTACAATGAGCAGTTCTTC. Amino acids: CASSQDGFESRYNEQFF.

The chain combines TRBV28 with TRBJ2-7; 10 bases fit TRBD2. With V trimmed by 3 bases and J by 5 bases, 10 bases remained unmatched. Germline lookup yields CDR1 MDHEN and CDR2 SYDVKM. The CDR3 totals 16 residues. Here the CDR3 reads CASSFGASGRSDEQYF. The CDR3 region has the DNA TGTGCCAGCAGTTTCGGGGCTAGCGGGAGATCGGACGAGCAGTACTTC.

This chain joins TRBV28 and TRBJ1-2, with D tentatively TRBD1 (6 bases). CDR1 is MDHEN, CDR2 SYDVKM, per germline. V was cut by 3 bases and J by 7 bases, with 21 bases left in between. The CDR3 covers 16 residues. CDR3 sequence reads: CASSLFLQGQEGGYTF. In nucleotides, the CDR3 is TGTGCCAGCAGTTTGTTTCTACAGGGCCAGGAAGGTGGCTACACCTTC.

V and J are TRBV2 and TRBJ2-7; 10 bases agree with TRBD2. With 6 bases clipped from V and 6 bases from J, the junction kept 8 bases outside the gene matches. CDR1 and CDR2 from the germline V gene are SNHLY and FYNNEI. The CDR3 contains 14 residues. DNA for the CDR3: TGTGCCAGCAGGGGGACTAGCGCGCGCATCGAGCAGTACTTC. It is translated as CASRGTSARIEQYF. Variable domain in full (rest from reference TRBV2 and TRBJ2-7): EPEVTQTPSHQVTQMGQEVILRCVPISNHLYFYWYRQILGQKVEFLVSFYNNEISEKSEIFDDQFSVERPDGSNFTLKIRSTKLEDSAMYFCASRGTSARIEQYFGPGTRLTVT.

As to this clone: Other DNA sequences of this sample code for an identical CDR3. This chain connects TRBV27 to TRBJ1-1; D not certain. Trimming left V 3 bases short and J 0 bases short, with 5 bases between. Germline CDR1 reads MNHEY; CDR2 reads SMNVEV (reference sequence). The CDR3 extends over 13 amino acids. CDR3: CASSLGLNTEAFF. CDR3 nucleotide sequence: TGTGCCAGCAGTTTGGGTCTGAACACTGAAGCTTTCTTT.

This clone has a count of ten or more. The CDR3 here is CASSPVKGTSGNSYEQYF. CDR3 bases: TGTGCCAGCAGCCCAGTTAAGGGGACTAGCGGCAACTCCTACGAGCAGTACTTC. The V and J genes are TRBV5-4 and TRBJ2-7; 11 nucleotides agree with TRBD2. The V gene end was trimmed by 4 bases and the J gene end by 0 bases; junction bases not matched to a gene: 12. From germline, CDR1 is SGHNT and CDR2 YYREEE (reference sequence). The CDR3 loop spans 18 amino acids.

The chain couples TRBV10-3 to TRBJ2-7; 7 bases line up with TRBD1. The CDR3 runs to 14 residues. V lost 4 bases and J lost 2; bases outside the gene matches: 5. Germline-derived CDR1 and CDR2 are ENHRY and SYGVKD. CDR3 loop: CAISGDRWAYEQYF. The CDR3 DNA follows: TGTGCCATCAGTGGGGACAGATGGGCCTACGAGCAGTACTTC.

The chain has TRBV21-1 and TRBJ2-1; no check of the table's D call, TRBD1, against the DNA was made. TRBV21-1 is annotated as a pseudogene. CDR3 length: 15 residues. CDR3 sequence (DNA): TGTGCCAGCAGCGCTGGACAGGGCTTTTACAATGAGCAGTTCTTC. It yields the protein CASSAGQGFYNEQFF.

The chain uses TRBV6-1 and TRBJ2-3, with D maybe TRBD1 (6 bases). Germline CDR1 is MNHNS and CDR2 is SASEGT. The CDR3 consists of 13 residues. V lost 5 bases and J 3 bases, leaving 9 bases between the germline ends. CDR3 in amino acids: CASSHTGTDTQYF. The CDR3 DNA is TGTGCCAGCAGTCATACAGGGACAGATACGCAGTATTTT.

The chain couples TRBV7-9 to TRBJ2-5, with 7 bases aligning to TRBD1. With V trimmed by 6 bases and J by 1 base, 8 bases remained unmatched. The CDR3 has 15 residues. CDR1 is SEHNR and CDR2 is FQNEAQ in the germline V gene (reference sequence). The CDR3 DNA sequence: TGTGCCAGCAGACCTACGACAGGGCGCCAAGAGACCCAGTACTTC. It codes for CASRPTTGRQETQYF.

The chain links TRBV27 to TRBJ2-2; D is unclear. V was trimmed by 0 bases and J by 2 bases, leaving 4 bases between them. Germline V CDR1 and CDR2: MNHEY, SMNVEV (reference sequence). The CDR3 is made up of 14 amino acids. The DNA of the CDR3 is TGTGCCAGCAGTTTATCTAGAAACACCGGGGAGCTGTTTTTT. It encodes CASSLSRNTGELFF.

The J gene is TRBJ1-2, the V gene TRBV5-6; unclear D gene. CDR3 length equals 15 residues. Germline assignment: CDR1 SGHDT and CDR2 YYEEEE. Trimming left V 6 bases short and J 8 bases short, with 23 bases between. The CDR3 nucleotides read TGTGCCAGCACTCGCGGAGGGAAGGAGTTCGGGGGCTACACCTTC. Amino acids: CASTRGGKEFGGYTF.